This section outlines one T cell receptor (beta chain) sequence together with its context. What it binds is not known. Blood CD4+ CD25-low CD127-high conventional T cells supplied the genomic DNA template. This sample is part of a study of regulatory and conventional T cells in RAG deficiency. Broader study findings: Omenn CD25-high CD127-low cells may be activated cells, not true Tregs. Omenn syndrome and CID/AS patients had approximately 91-fold fewer unique Treg TCR beta sequences, versus around 9.4-fold elsewhere. Patient subsets had shorter CDR3s; Omenn Treg-Tconv overlap exceeded 85%.

Repertoires were generated with immunoSEQ multiplex PCR, while TCRdb's copy carries only in-frame clones and drops some. The sample has tens of thousands of clones; 95% to 97% are singletons. Germline CDR1 is KGHSH and CDR2 is LQKENI. This CDR3 spans 16 amino acids. Trimming cost V 3 bases and J 6 bases; bases outside gene matches: 8. This sample also belongs to another study, concerning regulatory T cells. Turning to that study: The PCR used 52 TRBV and 13 TRBJ primers. Patient repertoires had restricted TRB V-J pairs and skewed V and J usage, most in Tregs.

Sequencing was performed on CD25- CD4+ T cells sorted from blood. The source of this sequence is a human donor in good health. The gene calls are TRBV18 and TRBJ2-2; 9 bases map to TRBD2. The CDR3 is CASSPSSGGKAGELFF. The CDR3 DNA sequence: TGTGCCAGCTCACCGTCCAGCGGGGGGAAAGCCGGGGAGCTGTTTTTT.